The 24 T cell receptor beta chains listed next were all sequenced from one sample in a study of T cell repertoires in cytomegalovirus infection (dated by TCRdb to the late 2010s). Sequencing relied on an Illumina HiSeq 1500. TCRdb's own reprocessing of the public reads used fastp at Q25 and MiXCR and kept productive beta chains. Rows are combined by CDR3 protein, so each entry shows the most common genes and DNA. The sample table records over 100,000 distinct CDR3 sequences; approximately 15% of these occur just once. The ten largest make up 6.5% to 9.5% of the sample. Sequenced: PBMCs. Receptor source: a human donor in good health (CMV status not recorded). Some clones in this sample may be carry-over from other donors' samples.

The V call is TRBV30, the J call TRBJ2-5; possibly TRBD2 for D (5 bases). This CDR3 has 12 amino acids. Germline CDR1 is GTSNPN and CDR2 is SVGIG (reference sequence). Trimming cost V 0 bases and J 6 bases, with 8 bases left between them. The CDR3 region is CAWSVEGKTQYF. Written as DNA, the CDR3 is TGTGCCTGGAGTGTAGAGGGAAAGACCCAGTACTTC.

This clonotype was seen only a few times. This chain joins TRBV4-1 and TRBJ2-2; TRBD1 matches 9 bases. The CDR3 length is 17 residues. From germline, CDR1 is MGHRA and CDR2 YSYEKL. With 1 base clipped from V and 1 base from J, the junction kept 4 bases outside the gene matches. The CDR3: CASSQAGTGWNTGELFF. The CDR3 DNA sequence: TGCGCCAGCAGCCAAGCGGGGACAGGGTGGAACACCGGGGAGCTGTTTTTT.

The chain couples TRBV11-3 to TRBJ2-5; D may be TRBD1 or TRBD2 (5 bases each). The germline CDR1 and CDR2 sequences are SGHNT and YENEEA. V was pared by 5 bases and J by 7 bases, with 14 bases between. The CDR3 has 13 residues. CDR3 residues: CASSSEGRGTQYF. CDR3 DNA sequence: TGTGCCAGCAGCAGCGAGGGGCGCGGGACCCAGTACTTC.

On this clonotype itself: The junction and the germline gene differ at one end; a read error may be behind it. This chain uses TRBV10-3 with TRBJ1-2; D ambiguous. This CDR3 contains 13 residues. The germline V gene has CDR1 ENHRY and CDR2 SYGVKD. In nucleotides, the CDR3 is TGTGACATCAGTGAGTCGGAGCACTATGGCTACACCTTC. Its translation: CDISESEHYGYTF.

At least ten counts were recorded for this clonotype. V is TRBV6-2 or TRBV6-3 and J is TRBJ2-7, with D possibly TRBD2 on 5 matching bases. With 5 bases removed from V and 0 bases from J, the gap between germline ends came to 14 bases. This CDR3 has 15 amino acids. From germline, CDR1 is MNHEY and CDR2 SVGEGT. CDR3 in DNA: TGTGCCAGCAGTGACCAGCGGAGGAGCTCCTACGAGCAGTACTTC. This sequence encodes CASSDQRRSSYEQYF.

This clonotype was seen repeatedly, ten times or more. V and J are TRBV27 and TRBJ2-2; maybe TRBD1 (5 bases). The V end was cut by 5 bases, the J end by 3 bases, with 7 bases between. Germline V CDR1 and CDR2: MNHEY, SMNVEV (reference sequence). CDR3 length: 13 residues. DNA of the CDR3: TGTGCCAGCAGTCAGGGTTACACCGGGGAGCTGTTTTTT. Amino acids: CASSQGYTGELFF.

This clonotype was observed a few times. The genes are TRBV7-9 and TRBJ1-2; D is undetermined. Germline CDR1 is SEHNR and CDR2 is FQNEAQ (reference sequence). The CDR3 is 13 residues long. Trimming cost V 6 bases and J 6 bases, with 14 bases left between them. The CDR3 here is CASRKESANGYTF. The CDR3 DNA reads as TGTGCCAGCAGAAAGGAGTCGGCGAATGGCTACACCTTC.

Only a few counts were recorded for this clonotype. The chain uses TRBV6-2 or TRBV6-3 and TRBJ1-1; 7 positions agree with TRBD1. Trimming at V came to 10 bases and at J to 4 bases, leaving 9 bases not matched to a gene. Looked up from germline, CDR1 is MNHEY and CDR2 is SVGEGT. CDR3 length: 13 residues. The CDR3 bases are TGTGCCACTTCGGGACAGACACTCACTGAAGCTTTCTTT. As protein: CATSGQTLTEAFF.

This clonotype was seen a few times. V and J are TRBV5-1 and TRBJ2-1, with D possibly being TRBD2 (6 bases). Germline assignment: CDR1 SGHRS and CDR2 YFSETQ. V lost 5 bases and J lost 7, with 22 bases in between. CDR3 length: 16 amino acids. DNA of the CDR3: TGCGCCAGCAGTTCGGAGGGCTTCGTGTTTTCGAATGAGCAGTTCTTC. Its translation is CASSSEGFVFSNEQFF.

This clonotype showed up just a few times. The junction departs from the called germline gene at one end, perhaps through a read error. This chain links TRBV7-6 with TRBJ2-2, with 8 bases matching TRBD1. CDR1 is SGHVS, CDR2 FNYEAQ, per germline. The CDR3 loop spans 15 amino acids. The CDR3 loop is CASSPDRGRTGELFF. For the CDR3, the DNA is TGTGCTAGCAGCCCAGACAGGGGCAGGACCGGGGAGCTGTTTTTT.

This clonotype was observed a handful of times. The chain joins TRBV7-3 to TRBJ2-3; 7 nucleotides match TRBD1. Trimming removed 4 bases from V and 6 bases from J; junction bases left unmatched: 4. Germline CDR1 reads SGHTA; CDR2 reads FQGTGA. This CDR3 contains 13 residues. The CDR3 sequence: CASSSQGSDTQYF. The CDR3 DNA reads TGTGCCAGCAGCTCACAGGGGTCGGATACGCAGTATTTT. The entire variable domain, with the rest obtained from reference TRBV7-3 and TRBJ2-3, is as follows: GAGVSQTPSNKVTEKGKYVELRCDPISGHTALYWYRQSLGQGPEFLIYFQGTGAADDSGLPNDRFFAVRPEGSVSTLKIQRTERGDSAVYLCASSSQGSDTQYFGPGTRLTVL.

This clonotype was picked up many times. The chain's CDR3 is CASSFPGGDNSPLHF. CDR3 in DNA: TGTGCCAGCAGCTTCCCCGGCGGAGATAATTCACCCCTCCACTTT. The rearrangement uses TRBV7-2 and TRBJ1-6; D is unclear. The ends were cut back, 3 bases at V and 5 bases at J, with 11 bases in the middle. CDR3 length equals 15 residues. Per germline, CDR1 SGHTA and CDR2 FQGNSA.

This rearrangement joins TRBV6-2 or TRBV6-3 to TRBJ1-2, with TRBD1 matching 11 bases. V shed 6 bases and J 7 bases; nucleotides not matched to a gene: 13. In germline, CDR1 is MNHEY, CDR2 SVGEGT. This CDR3 is 16 amino acids long. The CDR3 here is CASSEGTGGPSAGYTF. Written as DNA, the CDR3 is TGTGCCAGCAGCGAAGGGACAGGGGGGCCTTCGGCTGGCTACACCTTC.

This clonotype was counted a few times. The CDR3 coding sequence is TGTGCCAGCAGTTACGGGGGGGCGGGTGAGCAGTTCTTC. Translation gives CASSYGGAGEQFF. The chain uses TRBV6-5 and TRBJ2-1; D is perhaps TRBD2 (7 bases). Germline loops: CDR1 MNHEY, CDR2 SVGAGI. The CDR3 is 13 amino acids. Trimming shortened V by 2 bases and J by 9 bases, and 11 bases separated the two germline ends.

This clonotype was seen repeatedly, ten times or more. The chain employs TRBV7-2 and TRBJ2-7; 9 positions agree with TRBD1. The CDR3 totals 15 residues. Germline V gene data show CDR1 as SGHTA and CDR2 as FQGNSA. V lost 1 base to trimming and J lost 3 bases; unmatched junction nucleotides: 4. CDR3 in amino acids: CASSLDPGQGYEQYF. The DNA for the CDR3 is TGTGCCAGCAGCTTAGACCCGGGACAGGGCTACGAGCAGTACTTC.

This clonotype was detected ten times or more. V gene TRBV7-2 combines with J gene TRBJ2-1; D is unresolved. The V gene lost 5 bases and the J gene lost 6 bases, with 14 bases spanning the gap. CDR3 length: 14 amino acids. Germline V gene sequence: CDR1 SGHTA, CDR2 FQGNSA. CDR3 residues: CASSPLGWPNEQFF. For the CDR3, the DNA is TGTGCCAGCAGCCCCCTGGGTTGGCCCAATGAGCAGTTCTTC.

The chain couples TRBV5-1 to TRBJ1-4; D not resolved. CDR1 is SGHRS, CDR2 YFSETQ, per germline. The V end lost 5 bases, the J end lost 1 base, and 12 bases lay between the germline ends. The CDR3 extends over 15 amino acids. Here the CDR3 reads CASSLAGRTNEKLFF. The CDR3 bases are TGCGCCAGCAGTCTCGCGGGAAGAACTAATGAAAAACTGTTTTTT.

This clonotype turned up a few times. This chain connects TRBV15 to TRBJ1-1; D is possibly TRBD1 (5 bases). This CDR3 has 18 amino acids. Germline V lookup: CDR1 LNHNV, CDR2 YYDKDF (reference sequence). V dropped 0 bases and J dropped 5 bases, with 22 bases sitting between them. DNA for the CDR3: TGTGCCACCAGCAGAGATACCTTCCGCAGGGTAAGAGCAACTGAAGCTTTCTTT. Encoded protein: CATSRDTFRRVRATEAFF.

This clonotype appeared many times. The chain recombines TRBV27 with TRBJ2-7, with 11 bases aligning to TRBD2. V dropped 4 bases and J dropped 4; count of bases not matched to a gene: 12. The CDR3 extends over 17 amino acids. Germline V gene lookup returns CDR1 MNHEY and CDR2 SMNVEV (reference sequence). DNA for the CDR3: TGTGCCAGCAGTTCACAGGGTCTAGCGGGGGGCAAGTACGAGCAGTACTTC. Protein sequence: CASSSQGLAGGKYEQYF.

The chain carries TRBV2 and TRBJ2-5, with 7 bases identical to TRBD1. The CDR3 length is 14 residues. Germline V gene lookup returns CDR1 SNHLY and CDR2 FYNNEI. Trimming took 7 bases from V and 1 from J; bases not matched to a gene: 6. CDR3 residues: CASKWDSTQETQYF. The CDR3, as DNA: TGTGCCAGCAAGTGGGACAGCACCCAAGAGACCCAGTACTTC.

This clonotype was found many times. The V call is TRBV7-2, the J call TRBJ1-1; D not resolved. Germline assignment: CDR1 SGHTA and CDR2 FQGNSA. The germline V and J ends were trimmed by 6 bases and 4 bases, with 12 bases remaining between them. This CDR3 region has 13 residues. The CDR3 DNA follows: TGTGCCAGCAGTCAGAGGGTCTTCACTGAAGCTTTCTTT. It codes for CASSQRVFTEAFF.

This chain connects TRBV4-2 to TRBJ1-3, with D uncertain. Germline V gene sequence: CDR1 LGHNA, CDR2 YNFKEQ. Between the trimmed V and J ends, which lost 0 bases and 5 bases, there was a span of 2 bases. This CDR3 comprises 12 residues. In DNA, the CDR3 is TGTGCCAGCAGCCAAGATAGAAACACCATATATTTT. Translating it yields CASSQDRNTIYF.

Concerning this clonotype itself: An end of the junction differs from the germline gene, which may be a read error. The CDR3 protein is CASSQDDDAVF. The CDR3 bases are TGTGCCAGCAGCCAAGATGATGATGCTGTCTTC. The chain couples TRBV3-1 to TRBJ1-2; D remains unclear. Germline V gene sequence: CDR1 LGHDT, CDR2 YNNKEL (reference sequence). This CDR3 contains 11 residues.

This clonotype was counted at least ten times. The chain links TRBV7-2 to TRBJ2-2, with D unresolved. The germline V gene encodes CDR1 SGHTA and CDR2 FQGNSA. The CDR3 extends over 14 amino acids. Deletions cut 2 bases from V and 1 base from J, with 5 bases between. CDR3 nucleotide sequence: TGTGCCAGCAGCTTAAACAGGAACACCGGGGAGCTGTTTTTT. It specifies CASSLNRNTGELFF.